The entry below gives a single T cell receptor beta chain sequence along with its context. This clone was recorded a few times. What this receptor recognizes is not known. Base qualities are missing; no much larger clone stands one base away. The sample comes from a study of CD8+ T cells in alopecia areata (dated by TCRdb to 2016 to 2019). Some background on the complete study: High-throughput TCRbeta sequencing was used to examine T cell clonal expansion in alopecia areata in both the C3H/HeJ mouse model and human patients. Human TCRbeta sequencing covered scalp tissue and sorted CD4+ and CD8+ peripheral blood T cells from patchy and totalis/universalis alopecia areata patients and healthy controls. Scalp clonality was compared among normal scalp (n=4), patchy alopecia areata scalp (n=8), and alopecia totalis/universalis scalp (n=8). RNA came from the PAXgene miRNA kit for fixed scalp, the miRNeasy kit for PBMCs, and the RNeasy kit for mouse skin. TCRbeta CDR3 regions were amplified by immunoSEQ multiplex PCR using 35 Vbeta forward and 13 Jbeta reverse primers.

Peripheral blood and lesional scalp punch biopsies were obtained from patients with alopecia areata. PBMCs were separated by density centrifugation and stained for CD3, CD4 and CD8, after which CD4+ and CD8+ T cells were sorted on a FACSAria. Untreated alopecia areata patients were recruited as part of a multicenter biomarker study. In several patients from the biomarker study, blood CD8+ T cells were sorted further into NKG2D-low and NKG2D-high fractions. Overall study outcomes, separate from this receptor: Higher clonality and more expanded CD8+ clones were observed in lesional scalp than in normal scalp, particularly in alopecia totalis/universalis, a finding suggestive of antigenic drive. Resident alphabeta T cells in normal human skin are also sequenced, complicating scalp TCR repertoire analysis, unlike mouse skin dominated by gammadelta T cells. Shared TCR sequences between patients were less evident than in mice, which may be partly attributable to HLA diversity in the patient population.

Preparation of the library involved the immunoSEQ multiplex PCR assay. RNA was extracted from all samples and reverse transcribed into cDNA as template for TCR sequencing. First-strand cDNA was synthesized with SuperScript III using a 2:1 mix of oligo-dT and random hexamers. Amplification bias was assessed with a synthetic immune receptor repertoire, and residual bias was removed computationally. Per the source publication's procedure: After raw reads were preprocessed to remove errors, the CDR3 was defined following IMGT conventions as running from the conserved cysteine to phenylalanine. Clonality was calculated as 1 minus Shannon entropy normalized by log2 of the number of productive unique TCRs. Whether each scalp clone was CD4 or CD8 was inferred by checking scalp TCRbeta sequences against the CD4 and CD8 repertoires from sorted blood. TCRdb stores this immuneACCESS table with in-frame sequences only. Part of the clones is absent; in the studies checked, under half of the shortfall reflects unresolved V genes, and no reason is known for the rest. From that table come the V and J calls and clone size; the DNA was used to work out D and trimming. For this sample the table gives about 110,000 clones, of which 50% to 60% were detected only once. The ten largest clonotypes hold 20% to 25% of the sample.

V is pared back by 3 bases and J by 4 bases, with 7 bases lying between the germline termini. Reading from cysteine to phenylalanine, the CDR3 counts 13 amino acids. The CDR3 DNA has 39 bases and is translated from base 1. The germline V gene provides CDR1 ENHRY and CDR2 SYGVKD. The receptor comes from a human donor with alopecia areata. This chain is built from TRBV10-3 and TRBJ2-1; no D segment can be confidently identified. The sequenced sample was NKG2D-low CD8+ T cells sorted from blood. Per the publication, the cell subset or site label means: sorted CD8+ NKG2D-low blood T cells. The sequenced DNA: TGTGCCATCAGTGATACAGAGTACAATGAGCAGTTCTTC. It is translated as CAISDTEYNEQFF.